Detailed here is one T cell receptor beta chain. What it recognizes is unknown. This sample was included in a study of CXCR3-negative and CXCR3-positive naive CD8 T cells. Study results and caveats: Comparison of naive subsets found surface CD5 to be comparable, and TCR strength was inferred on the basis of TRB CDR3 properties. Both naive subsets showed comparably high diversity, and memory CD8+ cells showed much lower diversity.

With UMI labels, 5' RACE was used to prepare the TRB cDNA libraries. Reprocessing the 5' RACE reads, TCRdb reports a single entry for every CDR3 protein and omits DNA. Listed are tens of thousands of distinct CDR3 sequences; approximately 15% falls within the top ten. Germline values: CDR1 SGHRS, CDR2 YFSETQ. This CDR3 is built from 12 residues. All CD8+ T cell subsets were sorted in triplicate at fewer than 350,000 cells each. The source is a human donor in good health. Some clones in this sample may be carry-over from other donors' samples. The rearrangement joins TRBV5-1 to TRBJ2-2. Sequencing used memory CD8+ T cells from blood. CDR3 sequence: CASSLEIGELFF.